A selection of T cell receptor beta chains follows, all from one sample in a study of identical twins. MiXCR, run by TCRdb on the 5' RACE reads, gives a single entry per CDR3 protein. The repertoire includes around 480,000 distinct CDR3 sequences, 14% of them detected once, and more than 0.8% sits in the top ten. The sample also formed part of further work on yellow fever vaccine responses in identical twins.

The specimen was CD4+ T cells sorted from blood. All receptors come from a woman under 30 in good health. Both conserved end residues are trimmed from each CDR3.

>TRBJ2-2|TRBV7-2
ASSLRANAGELF
>TRBJ2-7|TRBV7-9
ASSLGRTSGNYEQY
>TRBJ2-1|TRBV7-2
ASSQRAGFWNEQF
>TRBJ2-3|TRBV2
ASSRAGTNTDTQY
>TRBJ2-6|TRBV12-3/TRBV12-4
ASRRAGANVLT
>TRBJ2-2|TRBV12-3/TRBV12-4
ASSFWIGGALGSNTGELF
>TRBJ2-7|TRBV29-1
SVEQGVDEQY
>TRBJ1-1|TRBV4-2
ASSPTGATEAF
>TRBJ2-1|TRBV5-4
ATLREAAYNEQF
>TRBJ1-2|TRBV28
ASSLDRTNGYT
>TRBJ1-2|TRBV28
ASSLWADGYT
>TRBJ2-3|TRBV7-2
ASTRRETDTQY
>TRBJ2-3|TRBV6-1
ATTPTGPTDTQY
>TRBJ2-2|TRBV12-3/TRBV12-4
ASSPGTGSADTGELF
>TRBJ2-7|TRBV5-5
ASSLVGQGHYEQY
>TRBJ2-7|TRBV5-1
ASSSQGFSDEQY
>TRBJ2-1|TRBV15
ATNKRPHGSYNEQF
>TRBJ2-7|TRBV30
ALHAGTYEQY
>TRBJ2-3|TRBV7-9
ASSLSQGGYTQY
>TRBJ1-2|TRBV20-1
SASDRVGYGYT
>TRBJ2-5|TRBV20-1
SARVPTTSGKTQY
>TRBJ2-3|TRBV3-1
ASSQDGGSDTQY
>TRBJ1-1|TRBV21-1
ASRPRARSYPVWAF
>TRBJ2-7|TRBV20-1
SAPLRRGTYEQY
>TRBJ2-7|TRBV7-8
ASNPGRTAYYEQY
>TRBJ2-1|TRBV7-9
ASSLAGGPVDEQF
>TRBJ2-3|TRBV6-2/TRBV6-3
ASNLAGETDTQY
>TRBJ2-1|TRBV27
ASSLRGSMYNEQF
>TRBJ1-5|TRBV2
ASRPRGPNQPQH
>TRBJ1-6|TRBV5-1
ASSLGQGARSPLH
>TRBJ2-7|TRBV3-1
ASSQDGGSYEQY
>TRBJ1-4|TRBV12-3/TRBV12-4
ASSFEGTVNEKLF
>TRBJ2-7|TRBV5-1
ASSLGPSGGPYEQY
>TRBJ2-1|TRBV20-1
SARGTNGQSPLGEQF
>TRBJ1-5|TRBV20-1
SRGFSNQPQH
>TRBJ1-1|TRBV6-1
ASSKSDRVTEAF
>TRBJ2-5|TRBV6-1
ASSLGSVWQETQY
>TRBJ2-2|TRBV5-1
ASSLTLGELF
>TRBJ2-7|TRBV10-3
AISERHQSSYEQY
>TRBJ2-7|TRBV12-3/TRBV12-4
ASSQTSGQSSYEQY
>TRBJ2-5|TRBV29-1
SVDGEAAGQETQY
>TRBJ2-3|TRBV10-3
AISESTPPTQY
>TRBJ2-7|TRBV7-2
ASSSRDRGDYEQY
>TRBJ2-7|TRBV2
ASSVTLYEQY
>TRBJ2-7|TRBV5-1
ASSLEVGSTYEQY